Below, one T cell receptor beta chain is given with its context. The table came from immunoSEQ multiplex PCR; TCRdb's copy has only in-frame clones and leaves some out. The sample shows approximately 2,000,000 clones, roughly 92% of them seen only once. The data were obtained in a study of shared clonotypes between healthy human individuals. The germline gives CDR1 MNHEY, CDR2 SMNVEV (reference sequence). Trimming removed 2 bases from V and 4 bases from J; junction bases left unmatched: 10. There are 16 residues in the CDR3. The sequencing sample was made of naive CD4+ T cells from PBMCs. Subset here: CD45RA+ positively selected. V usage is TRBV27 and J usage is TRBJ2-7; TRBD2 agrees at 8 bases. The receptor's source is a man younger than 35 in good health. Some clones in this sample may be carry-over from other donors' samples. The CDR3, as DNA: TGTGCCAGCAGTTTAAAAGGCGGGGGGCGTGGGTACGAGCAGTACTTC. Translation gives CASSLKGGGRGYEQYF.